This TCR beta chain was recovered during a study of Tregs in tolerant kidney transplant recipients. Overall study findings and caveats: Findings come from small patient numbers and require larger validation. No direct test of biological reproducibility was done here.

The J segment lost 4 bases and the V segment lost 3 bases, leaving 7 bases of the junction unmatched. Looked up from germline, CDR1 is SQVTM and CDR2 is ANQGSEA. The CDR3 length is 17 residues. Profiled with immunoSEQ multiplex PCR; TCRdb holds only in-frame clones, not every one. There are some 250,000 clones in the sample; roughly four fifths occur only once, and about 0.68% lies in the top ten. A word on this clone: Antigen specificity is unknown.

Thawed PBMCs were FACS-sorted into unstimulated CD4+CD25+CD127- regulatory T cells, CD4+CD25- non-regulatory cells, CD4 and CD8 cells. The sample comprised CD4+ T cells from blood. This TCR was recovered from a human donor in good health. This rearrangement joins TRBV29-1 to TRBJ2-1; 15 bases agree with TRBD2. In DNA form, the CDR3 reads TGCAGCGTTGATTTAGGGACTAGCGGGAGGTTATACAATGAGCAGTTCTTC. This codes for CSVDLGTSGRLYNEQFF.